The text below deals with one T cell receptor (beta chain). This receptor's antigen is unknown. The sample holds no much larger clone one base away, and base qualities are not on file. Library construction relied on PCR. Sequencing took place on an Illumina HiSeq 2500. Unique molecular identifiers were incorporated into TCR beta cDNA libraries to reduce PCR and sequencing biases. Per 1 to 10 million input T cells, some 500,000 cDNA molecules were obtained, such that each molecule approximated one T cell. The patient libraries were prepared and sequenced with the same protocol used for the earlier healthy control dataset. Within a given batch, samples were prepared together, multiplexed and sequenced on the same HiSeq lane. The authors' pipeline ran thus. MIGEC handled the raw barcoded reads, throwing out single-read molecular identifier groups before consensus assembly and CDR3 extraction. VDJtools was used for post-analysis of the clonotype tables, with diversity normalized by down-sampling every dataset to the smallest sample size. In repertoire overlap clustering, CDR3 amino acid sequences, but not nucleotide sequences, were matched to correct batch-related cross-sample contamination. The raw public reads went through TCRdb reprocessing: fastp at Q25, MiXCR clone calling, in-frame beta chains kept. When rows share a CDR3 protein, they turn into one entry using the most common DNA and genes. These V and J calls are TCRdb output, not the study's own analysis. The sample has about 820,000 distinct CDR3 sequences on record, approximately 53% of them singletons. The ten largest clones add up to about 4.8% of the sample.

The germline V gene gives CDR1 as SGHRS and CDR2 as YFSETQ. Relative to germline, V is 0 bases shorter and J is 0 bases shorter, with 9 bases between their ends. The CDR3 runs 15 residues from the cysteine to the phenylalanine. Only CDR3 DNA is held: 45 bases, read in frame from base 1. The sample comes from a study of post-analysis software for immune sequencing data (dated by TCRdb to about 2015). For context, the study as a whole: Recorded disease courses included relapsing-remitting, secondary progressive and progressive-relapsing multiple sclerosis, with some patients lacking subtype annotation. A subset of samples was prepared in parallel using single-end sample barcoding, then pooled and co-amplified after Illumina adapter ligation. The patient repertoires were compared against roughly 12 previously published healthy control repertoires obtained from donors aged roughly 6 to 28 years. The full study reports these points: Direct clustering with F measure showed strong co-clustering of samples prepared in the same batch, prompting a batch-effect correction. Compared with controls, multiple sclerosis patients had significantly lower normalized Chao1 diversity, a finding suggesting substantial peripheral T-cell clonal expansion. Patients showed significantly higher frequencies than controls for 4 or 5 TRBV segments, among them TRBV5-6, TRBV5-1 and TRBV20-1. The control group was slightly older than the multiple sclerosis patient group.

To demonstrate the VDJtools post-analysis software, TCR beta repertoires were profiled from the peripheral blood of 10 to 15 young patients with multiple sclerosis. The patients with multiple sclerosis were children and adolescents between about 6 and 17 years of age. The receptor was isolated from a girl aged 5 to 17 with multiple sclerosis. Material: blood. This chain joins TRBV5-1 to TRBJ1-1; the D gene identity is not certain. The DNA sequence reads TGCGCCAGCAGCTTGGCGATGACACTGAACACTGAAGCTTTCTTT. Its translation is CASSLAMTLNTEAFF.